This record concerns one TCR beta chain sequence. Template switching added a universal primer binding site, and final cDNA carried unique molecular identifiers. Via MiXCR, TCRdb re-called the 5' RACE reads, giving one row per CDR3 protein. Seen here are 500,000 to 550,000 distinct CDR3 sequences, around 20% observed once, and the top ten hold around 0.9%. The sample is drawn from a study of identical twins. Germline V gene data show CDR1 as SEHNR and CDR2 as FQNEAQ (reference sequence). The V and J ends lost 5 bases and 10 bases, in that order; junction bases with no gene match: 10. The CDR3 totals 14 residues. The sample was also reused in another study, on T cells expressing NK-cell markers. From that study: Cells sorted as CD3+CD56+NKG2C+, CD3+CD56+NKG2C- and CD3+CD56-NKG2C+ T cells supplied the TCR beta repertoires.

The receptor was isolated from a young woman in good health. The chain combines TRBV7-9 with TRBJ2-2, with 7 bases lining up with TRBD1. The sample comprised CD4+ T cells sorted from blood. CDR3 residues: CASSRPDRVEELFF. DNA of the CDR3: TGTGCCAGCAGCCGGCCCGACAGGGTGGAGGAGCTGTTTTTT.